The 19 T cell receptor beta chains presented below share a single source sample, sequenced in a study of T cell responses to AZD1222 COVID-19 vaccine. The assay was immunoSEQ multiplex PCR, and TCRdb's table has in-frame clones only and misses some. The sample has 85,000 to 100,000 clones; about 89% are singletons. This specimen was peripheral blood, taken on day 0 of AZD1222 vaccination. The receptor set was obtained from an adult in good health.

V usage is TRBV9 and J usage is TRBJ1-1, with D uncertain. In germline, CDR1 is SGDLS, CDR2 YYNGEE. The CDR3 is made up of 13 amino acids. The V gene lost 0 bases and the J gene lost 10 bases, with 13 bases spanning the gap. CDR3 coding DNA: TGTGCCAGCAGCGTAGATGGTAGCGCAGGAGCTTTCTTT. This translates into CASSVDGSAGAFF.

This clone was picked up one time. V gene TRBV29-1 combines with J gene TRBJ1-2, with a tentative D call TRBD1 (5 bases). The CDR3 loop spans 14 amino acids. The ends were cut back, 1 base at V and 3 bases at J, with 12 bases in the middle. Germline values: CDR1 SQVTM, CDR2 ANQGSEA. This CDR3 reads CSVEGSSRDYGYTF. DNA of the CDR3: TGCAGCGTTGAAGGGTCGTCCAGGGACTATGGCTACACCTTC.

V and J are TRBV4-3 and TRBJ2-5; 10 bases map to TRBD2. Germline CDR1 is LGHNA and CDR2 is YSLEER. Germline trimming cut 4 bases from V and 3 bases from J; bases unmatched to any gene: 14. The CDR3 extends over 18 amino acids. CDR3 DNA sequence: TGCGCCAGCAGCCGCGGCCGACCCATGCTAGCGGGGGAAGAGACCCAGTACTTC. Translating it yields CASSRGRPMLAGEETQYF.

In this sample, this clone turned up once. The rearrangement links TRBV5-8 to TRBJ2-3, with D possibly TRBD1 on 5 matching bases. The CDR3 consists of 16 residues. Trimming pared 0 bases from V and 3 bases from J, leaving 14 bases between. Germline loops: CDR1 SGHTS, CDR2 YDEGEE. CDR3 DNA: TGTGCCAGCAGCTTGGGGACATCAACCCGGACAGATACGCAGTATTTT. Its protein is CASSLGTSTRTDTQYF.

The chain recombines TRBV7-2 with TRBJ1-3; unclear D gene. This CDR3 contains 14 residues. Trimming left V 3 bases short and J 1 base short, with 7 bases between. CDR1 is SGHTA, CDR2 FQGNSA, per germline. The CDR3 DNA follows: TGTGCCAGCAGCTTGACCAGATCTGGAAACACCATATATTTT. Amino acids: CASSLTRSGNTIYF.

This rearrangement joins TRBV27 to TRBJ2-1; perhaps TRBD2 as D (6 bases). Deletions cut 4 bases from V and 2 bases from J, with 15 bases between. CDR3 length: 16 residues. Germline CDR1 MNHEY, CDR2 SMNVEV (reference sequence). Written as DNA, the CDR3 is TGTGCCAGCAGTTCCCGGGGGAGAGGACCCTACAATGAGCAGTTCTTC. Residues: CASSSRGRGPYNEQFF.

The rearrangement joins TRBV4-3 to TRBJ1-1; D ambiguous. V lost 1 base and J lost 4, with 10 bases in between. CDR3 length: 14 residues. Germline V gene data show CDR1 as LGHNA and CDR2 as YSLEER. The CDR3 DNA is TGCGCCAGCAGCCAAGGCGTTGGGAGCACTGAAGCTTTCTTT. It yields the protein CASSQGVGSTEAFF.

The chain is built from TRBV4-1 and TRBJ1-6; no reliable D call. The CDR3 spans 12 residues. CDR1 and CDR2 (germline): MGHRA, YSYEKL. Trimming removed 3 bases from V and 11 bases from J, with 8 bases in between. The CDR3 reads CASSQGQTPLHF. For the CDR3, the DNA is TGCGCCAGCAGCCAGGGCCAGACACCCCTCCACTTT.

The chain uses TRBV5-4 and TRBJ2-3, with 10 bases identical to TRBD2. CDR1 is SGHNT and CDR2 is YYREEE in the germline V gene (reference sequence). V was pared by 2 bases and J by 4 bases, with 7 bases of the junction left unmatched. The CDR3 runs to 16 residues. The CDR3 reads CASSFQRGGVADTQYF. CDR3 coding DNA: TGTGCCAGCAGCTTCCAGCGGGGGGGCGTTGCAGATACGCAGTATTTT.

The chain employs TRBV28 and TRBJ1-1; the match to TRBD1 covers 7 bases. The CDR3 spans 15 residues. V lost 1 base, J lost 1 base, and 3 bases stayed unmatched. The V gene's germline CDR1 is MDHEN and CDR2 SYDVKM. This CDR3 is CASSLFKGANTEAFF. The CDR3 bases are TGTGCCAGCAGTTTATTCAAGGGGGCGAACACTGAAGCTTTCTTT. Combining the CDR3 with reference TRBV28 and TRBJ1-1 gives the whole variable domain DVKVTQSSRYLVKRTGEKVFLECVQDMDHENMFWYRQDPGLGLRLIYFSYDVKMKEKGDIPEGYSVSREKKERFSLILESASTNQTSMYLCASSLFKGANTEAFFGQGTRLTVV.

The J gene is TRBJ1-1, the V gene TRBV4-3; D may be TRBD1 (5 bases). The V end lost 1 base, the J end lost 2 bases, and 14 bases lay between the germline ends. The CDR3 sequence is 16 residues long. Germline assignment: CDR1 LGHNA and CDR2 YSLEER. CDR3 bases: TGCGCCAGCAGCCAAGGGGGGGGACGGCGAAACACTGAAGCTTTCTTT. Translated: CASSQGGGRRNTEAFF.

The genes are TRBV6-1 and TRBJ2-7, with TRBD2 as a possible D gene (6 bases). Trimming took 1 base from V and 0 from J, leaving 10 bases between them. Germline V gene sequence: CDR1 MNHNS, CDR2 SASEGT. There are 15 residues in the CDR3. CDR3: CASSEDGGASYEQYF. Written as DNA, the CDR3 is TGTGCCAGCAGTGAAGATGGCGGGGCCTCCTACGAGCAGTACTTC.

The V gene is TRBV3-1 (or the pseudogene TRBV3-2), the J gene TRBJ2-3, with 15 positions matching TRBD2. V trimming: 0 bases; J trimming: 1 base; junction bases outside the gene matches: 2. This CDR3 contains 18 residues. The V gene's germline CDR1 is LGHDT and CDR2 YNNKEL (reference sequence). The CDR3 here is CASSQEGLAGGGTDTQYF. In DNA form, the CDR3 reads TGTGCCAGCAGCCAAGAGGGACTAGCGGGGGGTGGCACAGATACGCAGTATTTT.

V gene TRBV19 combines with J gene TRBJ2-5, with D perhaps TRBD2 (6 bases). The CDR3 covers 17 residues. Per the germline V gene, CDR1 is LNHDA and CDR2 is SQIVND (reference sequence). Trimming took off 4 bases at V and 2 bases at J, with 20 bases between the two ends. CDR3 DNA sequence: TGTGCCAGTAGTAGGAGCTCAGCGGGTCTCCAACAAGAGACCCAGTACTTC. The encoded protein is CASSRSSAGLQQETQYF.

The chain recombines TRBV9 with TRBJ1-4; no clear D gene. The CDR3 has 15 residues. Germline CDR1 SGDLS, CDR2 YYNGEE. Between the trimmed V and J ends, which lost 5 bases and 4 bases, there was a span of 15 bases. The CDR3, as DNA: TGTGCCAGCAGTAGAAAACAGTCCTTTAATGAAAAACTGTTTTTT. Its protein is CASSRKQSFNEKLFF.

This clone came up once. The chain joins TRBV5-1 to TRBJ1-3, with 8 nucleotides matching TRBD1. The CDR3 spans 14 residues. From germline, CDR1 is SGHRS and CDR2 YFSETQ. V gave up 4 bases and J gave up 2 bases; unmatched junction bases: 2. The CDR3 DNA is TGCGCCAGCAGCGAGGACAGGGCTGGAAACACCATATATTTT. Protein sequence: CASSEDRAGNTIYF.

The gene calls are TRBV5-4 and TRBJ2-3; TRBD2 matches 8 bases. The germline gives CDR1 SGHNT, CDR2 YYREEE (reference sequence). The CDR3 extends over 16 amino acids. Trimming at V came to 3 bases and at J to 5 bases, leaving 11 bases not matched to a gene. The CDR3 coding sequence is TGTGCCAGCAGCTCCGTAGTAGCGGGGTCGGGAGATACGCAGTATTTT. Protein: CASSSVVAGSGDTQYF.

The CDR3 protein is CASSQRGFRTDEQFF. The CDR3 DNA reads as TGTGCCAGCAGCCAAAGGGGCTTTCGGACGGATGAGCAGTTCTTC. This chain joins TRBV3-1 (or the pseudogene TRBV3-2) and TRBJ2-1; the D gene is possibly TRBD1 (5 bases). The length of the CDR3 is 15 residues. Trimming removed 2 bases at V and 8 bases at J, with 16 bases between. Germline CDR1 and CDR2: LGHDT and YNNKEL (reference sequence).

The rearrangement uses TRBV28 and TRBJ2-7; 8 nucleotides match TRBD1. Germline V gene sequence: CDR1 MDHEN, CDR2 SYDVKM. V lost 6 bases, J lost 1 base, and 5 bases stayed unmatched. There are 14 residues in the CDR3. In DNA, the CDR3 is TGTGCCAGCAGGTGGACAGGGATGTCCTACGAGCAGTACTTC. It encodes CASRWTGMSYEQYF.